The rows below give T cell receptor beta chains drawn from one sample of a study of OX40 agonist ivuxolimab in advanced cancers. TCRdb's copy holds only in-frame clones and misses some; the assay was immunoSEQ multiplex PCR. The sample includes 70,000 or so clones, 85% of them seen just once. The sequenced sample was CD4+ or CD8+ T cells sorted from blood, obtained in a trial of the OX40 agonist ivuxolimab. The receptor set was obtained from an adult with an advanced solid tumor such as melanoma, head and neck, liver or kidney cancer. Each CDR3 is given without its conserved first and last residue. The order of the fields is clone size, J gene, V gene, CDR3 protein. The size entry is marked missing in some rows and otherwise reads once, few, many or a size class.

>-|TRBJ2-1|TRBV2
ASKGGGSSYNEQF
>-|TRBJ1-2|TRBV5-4
ASSLEQGRGYT
>-|TRBJ2-7|TRBV27
ASSLNLGAGSDEQY
>-|TRBJ2-7|TRBV5-4
ASSSDFYEQY
>-|TRBJ1-1|TRBV5-1
ASSLEGQKNTEAF
>-|TRBJ1-2|TRBV6-1
ASSRDRSFYGYT
>-|TRBJ1-5|TRBV4-1
ASSQEGTGFLQPQH
>-|TRBJ2-7|TRBV28
ASRGYGEQY
>-|TRBJ2-1|TRBV28
ASKQDVYNEQF
>-|TRBJ1-2|TRBV10-2
ASSKGQFYGYT
>-|TRBJ2-5|TRBV25-1
ASSEPGSQETQY
>-|TRBJ2-2|TRBV30
GGQGINTGELF
>-|TRBJ2-7|TRBV9
ASSVGTGSDEQY
>once|TRBJ2-6|TRBV4-1
ASSHLTGVAGANVLT
>-|TRBJ2-1|TRBV6-5
ASSFAGTGGNEQF
>-|TRBJ1-1|TRBV2
ASSDVVLNTEAF
>-|TRBJ2-2|TRBV19
ARLNHSGELF
>-|TRBJ2-3|TRBV2
ASTRQGTDTQY
>-|TRBJ2-3|TRBV19
ASSIRDTQY
>-|TRBJ2-7|TRBV18
ASSPRQGPSNEQY
>few|TRBJ2-7|TRBV5-1
ASSLGVAWEQY
>-|TRBJ2-3|TRBV9
ASSVSAGAKDTQY
>-|TRBJ2-2|TRBV7-9
ASTLTDTGELF
>-|TRBJ1-1|TRBV6-1
ASSFPGQTTEAF
>-|TRBJ1-6|TRBV6-5
ASYSPLH
>-|TRBJ1-4|TRBV7-2
ASSLRLGQGQEKLF
>-|TRBJ2-1|TRBV4-1
ASSQVNIVEYNEQF
>once|TRBJ2-7|TRBV5-1
ASSLGNPSYEQY
>few|TRBJ1-2|TRBV28
ASSRSDSYGYT
>-|TRBJ2-7|TRBV7-2
ASSLRGQGTHEQY
>-|TRBJ2-2|TRBV7-3
ASSLIPTSGNTGELF
>-|TRBJ1-2|TRBV7-2
ASRYRAGAGGYT
>-|TRBJ1-1|TRBV28
ASEGGRTEAF
>once|TRBJ1-2|TRBV6-5
ASRRDRVAGYT
>-|TRBJ2-3|TRBV2
ASSVGTDTQY
>-|TRBJ2-7|TRBV29-1
SFRLSYEQY
>once|TRBJ2-6|TRBV4-1
ASSQDQGSGANVLT
>-|TRBJ2-1|TRBV5-1
ASTAWGSSYNEQF
>-|TRBJ2-1|TRBV7-3
ASSLYPSSSGVNNEQF
>-|TRBJ2-7|TRBV6-5
ASSYSPSSYEQY
>-|TRBJ1-2|TRBV5-4
ASSLAAANNYGYT
>-|TRBJ2-4|TRBV5-1
ASSIFRIAGGLAKNIQY
>-|TRBJ1-1|TRBV6-5
ASLGHHSEAF
>-|TRBJ1-5|TRBV2
ASSVGGTGNQPQH
>-|TRBJ2-1|TRBV10-3
AISKTSGMGLGNEQF
>once|TRBJ2-1|TRBV10-3
AISERVSGSGGSYNEQF
>-|TRBJ1-1|TRBV6-5
ASSSGANPNTEAF
>-|TRBJ1-1|TRBV5-1
ASSQGQGKTEAF